The clone carrying this T cell receptor beta chain was recorded a few times. Its cognate antigen is unknown. V was clipped by 1 base and J by 3 bases, with 16 bases between them. The germline CDR1 and CDR2 sequences are SGHVS and FQNEAQ. There are 16 residues in the CDR3. Template switching, a step in the protocol, added a universal primer site, and cDNA carried unique molecular identifiers. TCRdb redid the calling of the 5' RACE reads with MiXCR, one entry per CDR3 protein. Of a few hundred thousand distinct CDR3 sequences listed, 12% to 15% are singletons. This record belongs to a study of identical twins. General study results and limits: There was an excess of low generation probability in the out-of-frame alpha sequences that twins shared. Weaker excess twin sharing was observed in beta out-of-frame sequences.

These data are also associated with another study on yellow fever vaccine responses in identical twins. From that report: Twins' vaccine T cell responses reportedly seemed partly convergent and partly personalized.

The V call is TRBV7-8, the J call TRBJ2-7, with TRBD2 as a possible D gene (5 bases). The origin of this receptor is a woman aged 18-29 years in good health. Sample: CD4+ T cells sorted from blood. The CDR3 loop is CASSLEDSSSGYEQYF. DNA for the CDR3: TGTGCCAGCAGCTTAGAGGACTCTAGCTCGGGCTACGAGCAGTACTTC.